Only a few counts were recorded for the clone carrying this T cell receptor (beta chain). What it binds is unknown. The CDR3 has 13 amino acids. The germline gives CDR1 SGHRS, CDR2 YFSETQ. V lost 6 bases and J lost 3, with 11 bases in between. This entry is derived from a study of T-cell reconstitution after alpha-beta-depleted transplantation in children. Points from the study as a whole: Alpha-beta T cells present about two months after transplant were reported to originate from several hundred expanded graft clones.

Preparation of the TCRbeta library involved a method that used unique molecular identifiers. TCRdb used MiXCR to reprocess the PCR reads, holding one entry per CDR3 protein. The table has around 670,000 distinct CDR3 sequences, roughly 14% seen once. This receptor was obtained from a girl aged 2-10 years with congenital amegakaryocytic thrombocytopenia, due to receive a stem cell transplant. The genes are TRBV5-1 and TRBJ2-3; possibly TRBD1 for D (5 bases). The sequences come from PBMCs, collected before TCRalphabeta/CD19-depleted stem cell transplant. As DNA, the CDR3 is TGCGCCAGCACCGCCCCAGGGACAGATACGCAGTATTTT. Amino acids: CASTAPGTDTQYF.